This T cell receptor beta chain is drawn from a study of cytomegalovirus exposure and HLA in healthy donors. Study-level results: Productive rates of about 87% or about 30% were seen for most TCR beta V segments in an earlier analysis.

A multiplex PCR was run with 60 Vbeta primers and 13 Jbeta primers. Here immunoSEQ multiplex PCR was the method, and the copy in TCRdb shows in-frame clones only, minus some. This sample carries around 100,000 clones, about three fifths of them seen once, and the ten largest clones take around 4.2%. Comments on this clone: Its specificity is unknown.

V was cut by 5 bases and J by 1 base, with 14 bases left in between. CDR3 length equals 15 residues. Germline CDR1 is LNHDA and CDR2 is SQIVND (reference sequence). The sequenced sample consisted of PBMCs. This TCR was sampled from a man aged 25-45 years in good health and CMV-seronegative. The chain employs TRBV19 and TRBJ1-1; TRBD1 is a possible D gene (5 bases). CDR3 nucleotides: TGTGCCAGTAGTCCCCTCCGCGGGGGGAACACTGAAGCTTTCTTT. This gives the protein CASSPLRGGNTEAFF.